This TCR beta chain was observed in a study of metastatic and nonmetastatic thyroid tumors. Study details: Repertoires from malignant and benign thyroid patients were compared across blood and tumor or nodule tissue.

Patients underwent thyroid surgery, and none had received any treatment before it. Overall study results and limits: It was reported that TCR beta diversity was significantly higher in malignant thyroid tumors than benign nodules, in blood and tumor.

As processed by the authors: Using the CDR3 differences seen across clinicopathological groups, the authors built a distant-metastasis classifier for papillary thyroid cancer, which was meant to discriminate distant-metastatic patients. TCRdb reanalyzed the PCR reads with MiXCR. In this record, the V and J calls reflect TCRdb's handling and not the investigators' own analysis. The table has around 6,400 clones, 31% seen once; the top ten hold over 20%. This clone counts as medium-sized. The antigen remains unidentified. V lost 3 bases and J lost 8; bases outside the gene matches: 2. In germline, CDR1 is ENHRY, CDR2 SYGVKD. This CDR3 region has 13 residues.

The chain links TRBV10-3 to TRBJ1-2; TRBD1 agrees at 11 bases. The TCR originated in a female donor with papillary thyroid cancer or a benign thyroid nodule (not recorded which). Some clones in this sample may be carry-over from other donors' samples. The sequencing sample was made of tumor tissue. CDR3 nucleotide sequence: TGTGCCATCAGTGAAAGGACAGGGGGCGGCTACACCTTC. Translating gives CAISERTGGGYTF.